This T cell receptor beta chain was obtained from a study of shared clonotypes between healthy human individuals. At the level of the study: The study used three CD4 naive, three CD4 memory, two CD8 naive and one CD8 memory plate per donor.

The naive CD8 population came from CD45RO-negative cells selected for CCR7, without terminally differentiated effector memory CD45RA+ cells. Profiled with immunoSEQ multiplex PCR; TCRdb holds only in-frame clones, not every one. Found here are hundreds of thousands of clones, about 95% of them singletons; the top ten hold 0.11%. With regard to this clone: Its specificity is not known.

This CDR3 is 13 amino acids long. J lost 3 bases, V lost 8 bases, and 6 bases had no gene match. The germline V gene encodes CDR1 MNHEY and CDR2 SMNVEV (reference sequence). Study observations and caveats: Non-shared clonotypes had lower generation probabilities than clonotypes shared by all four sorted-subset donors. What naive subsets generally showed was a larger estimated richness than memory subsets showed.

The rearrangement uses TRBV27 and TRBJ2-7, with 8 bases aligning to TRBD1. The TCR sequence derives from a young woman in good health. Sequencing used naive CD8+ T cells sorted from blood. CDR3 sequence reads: CASAQGANYEQYF. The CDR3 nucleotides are TGTGCCAGCGCCCAGGGGGCTAACTACGAGCAGTACTTC.